One sample yielded the 21 T cell receptor beta chains listed below, sequenced in a study of shared clonotypes between healthy human individuals (dated by TCRdb to 2018 to 2020). CD8 naive samples consisted of CD45RO-negative cells that were positively selected for CCR7, yielding a CD45RA+CCR7+ population without TemRA cells. Library construction relied on the immunoSEQ multiplex PCR assay. As stored in TCRdb, this immuneACCESS dataset retains in-frame rearrangements with V and J assigned. A fraction of the clones does not appear; measured against another copy, unresolved V genes explain less than half of the discrepancy, and the remainder lacks a known reason. The sample table holds some 1,900,000 clones, of which about 95% were seen once. The ten biggest clones cover 0.9% to 1.5% of the sample. Sequencing used naive CD8+ T cells sorted from blood. The sample's cell subset or site label, in plain terms: CD45RA+CCR7+. The receptors derive from a man aged 18 to 29 in good health.

The chain links TRBV18 to TRBJ2-7; 9 bases fit TRBD2. Looked up from germline, CDR1 is KGHSH and CDR2 is LQKENI. There are 16 residues in the CDR3. V trimming: 10 bases; J trimming: 2 bases; junction bases outside the gene matches: 15. The CDR3 region has the DNA TGTGCCACCACGGGCGAGCGGGGGGCAAGCCCCTACGAGCAGTACTTC. The encoded protein is CATTGERGASPYEQYF.

The rearrangement links TRBV5-1 to TRBJ2-7, with a weak D call TRBD2 (6 bases). CDR3 size: 15 residues. V shed 1 base and J shed 2 bases, with 13 bases lying between them. Germline V gene lookup returns CDR1 SGHRS and CDR2 YFSETQ. In nucleotides, the CDR3 is TGCGCCAGCAGCTTGTATCCGGAGGGGCCCTACGAGCAGTACTTC. Its protein is CASSLYPEGPYEQYF.

The count of this clone is one. The chain uses TRBV6-1 and TRBJ2-7; the match to TRBD2 covers 7 bases. This CDR3 has 14 residues. Germline trimming cut 2 bases from V and 7 bases from J; bases unmatched to any gene: 8. The germline CDR1 and CDR2 sequences are MNHNS and SASEGT. CDR3 loop: CASSELNWGGEQYF. CDR3 DNA sequence: TGTGCCAGCAGTGAACTTAATTGGGGAGGGGAGCAGTACTTC.

This sequence joins TRBV7-9 and TRBJ2-5, with unresolved D. The germline V and J ends were trimmed by 3 bases and 2 bases, with 7 bases remaining between them. The germline CDR1 and CDR2 sequences are SEHNR and FQNEAQ (reference sequence). The CDR3 is 13 amino acids. The CDR3 here is CASSFDPQETQYF. CDR3 DNA: TGTGCCAGCAGCTTCGACCCTCAAGAGACCCAGTACTTC. Full variable domain (remainder filled in from reference TRBV7-9 and TRBJ2-5): DTGVSQNPRHKITKRGQNVTFRCDPISEHNRLYWYRQTLGQGPEFLTYFQNEAQLEKSRLLSDRFSAERPKGSFSTLEIQRTEQGDSAMYLCASSFDPQETQYFGPGTRLLVL.

CDR3 coding DNA: TGTGCCAGCACGGTATGGGGGGGGCCTGTAACCTTC. Its translation is CASTVWGGPVTF. The chain joins TRBV27 to TRBJ1-2, with a tentative D call TRBD1 (6 bases). V dropped 7 bases and J dropped 14 bases, with 20 bases sitting between them. The CDR3 contains 12 residues. Germline V CDR1 and CDR2: MNHEY, SMNVEV (reference sequence).

The chain combines TRBV7-9 with TRBJ1-1; no clear D gene. Germline CDR1 and CDR2: SEHNR and FQNEAQ (reference sequence). Trimming removed 0 bases at V and 1 base at J, with 6 bases between. There are 14 residues in the CDR3. CDR3 DNA: TGTGCCAGCAGCTTAGCGGCGCAGAACACTGAAGCTTTCTTT. Translated: CASSLAAQNTEAFF.

This chain connects TRBV4-1 to TRBJ2-7, with D possibly TRBD1 on 6 matching bases. CDR3 length: 14 amino acids. The germline V gene has CDR1 MGHRA and CDR2 YSYEKL. V lost 4 bases, J lost 3 bases, and 13 bases lay in between. The CDR3 spells CASSPSGVVYEQYF. CDR3 DNA: TGCGCCAGCAGCCCCTCAGGGGTGGTCTACGAGCAGTACTTC.

The genes are TRBV5-4 and TRBJ1-2, with D possibly TRBD1 on 5 matching bases. V was trimmed by 3 bases and J by 0 bases, leaving 9 bases between them. Per the germline V gene, CDR1 is SGHNT and CDR2 is YYREEE (reference sequence). The CDR3 covers 14 residues. CDR3 DNA: TGTGCCAGCAGCTGGGGGGAGTCTAACTATGGCTACACCTTC. It yields the protein CASSWGESNYGYTF.

The genes are TRBV10-2 and TRBJ2-1; maybe TRBD2 (5 bases). V shed 4 bases and J shed 8 bases, with 21 bases lying between them. CDR3 size: 16 residues. Germline assignment: CDR1 WSHSY and CDR2 SAAADI. CDR3 coding DNA: TGCGCCAGCAGTGCCGCGGACTCTCTCAGCTTGGATGAGCAGTTCTTC. Its translation is CASSAADSLSLDEQFF.

The chain combines TRBV29-1 with TRBJ2-7; maybe TRBD1 (6 bases). This CDR3 contains 13 residues. Germline lookup yields CDR1 SQVTM and CDR2 ANQGSEA. V lost 2 bases to trimming and J lost 1 base, with 9 bases between them. CDR3 nucleotide sequence: TGCAGCGTTGAATCGGGACAATCCTACGAGCAGTACTTC. Protein: CSVESGQSYEQYF.

The rearrangement joins TRBV28 to TRBJ1-5, with TRBD1 identical over 7 bases. V dropped 6 bases and J dropped 1; count of bases not matched to a gene: 6. Germline CDR1 reads MDHEN; CDR2 reads SYDVKM. The length of the CDR3 is 15 residues. The CDR3 DNA is TGTGCCAGCAGCGTACAGGGGTGGAGCAATCAGCCCCAGCATTTT. It yields the protein CASSVQGWSNQPQHF.

The rearrangement joins TRBV27 to TRBJ2-7; 10 bases are shared with TRBD2. Germline V gene data show CDR1 as MNHEY and CDR2 as SMNVEV (reference sequence). The CDR3 is 14 amino acids. V lost 7 bases and J lost 6; bases outside the gene matches: 9. Here the CDR3 reads CASTPLAGASEQYF. Written as DNA, the CDR3 is TGTGCCAGCACTCCCCTAGCGGGGGCCAGCGAGCAGTACTTC.

This rearrangement joins TRBV27 to TRBJ2-3; D is ambiguous. The CDR3 extends over 13 amino acids. Germline CDR1 MNHEY, CDR2 SMNVEV (reference sequence). V lost 2 bases to trimming and J lost 6 bases, with 9 bases between them. The CDR3 is CASSLGSWDTQYF. CDR3 nucleotides: TGTGCCAGCAGTTTAGGATCTTGGGATACGCAGTATTTT.

The chain links TRBV27 to TRBJ2-3; tentatively, D is TRBD2 (5 bases). Germline V gene lookup returns CDR1 MNHEY and CDR2 SMNVEV (reference sequence). CDR3 length: 14 amino acids. The CDR3 reads CAISPAASTDTQYF. CDR3 in DNA: TGTGCTATTAGCCCAGCGGCCAGCACAGATACGCAGTATTTT.

The gene calls are TRBV5-1 and TRBJ2-5, with 9 bases identical to TRBD1. From germline, CDR1 is SGHRS and CDR2 YFSETQ. The trim removed 4 bases at V and 5 bases at J, leaving 9 bases unmatched. There are 15 residues in the CDR3. CDR3 in DNA: TGCGCCAGCAGCCAGGCAACAGGGGGCGAGGAGACCCAGTACTTC. This translates into CASSQATGGEETQYF. The variable domain in full, completed from reference TRBV5-1 and TRBJ2-5, reads KAGVTQTPRYLIKTRGQQVTLSCSPISGHRSVSWYQQTPGQGLQFLFEYFSETQRNKGNFPGRFSGRQFSNSRSEMNVSTLELGDSALYLCASSQATGGEETQYFGPGTRLLVL.

The rearrangement joins TRBV5-6 to TRBJ2-2, with TRBD2 matching over 8 bases. Per the germline V gene, CDR1 is SGHDT and CDR2 is YYEEEE. The trim removed 5 bases at V and 3 bases at J, leaving 12 bases unmatched. The CDR3 is made up of 17 amino acids. As DNA, the CDR3 is TGTGCCAGCAGGCAATCCCCCCCTAGCGGGTACACCGGGGAGCTGTTTTTT. Encoded protein: CASRQSPPSGYTGELFF.

The chain carries TRBV19 and TRBJ2-7, with 12 bases fitting TRBD2. Losses at the gene ends were 4 bases for V and 4 bases for J; bases not matched to a gene: 8. The CDR3 covers 16 residues. From germline, CDR1 is LNHDA and CDR2 SQIVND (reference sequence). This CDR3 reads CASSSPLAGGEYEQYF. CDR3 nucleotide sequence: TGTGCCAGTAGTAGCCCCCTAGCGGGAGGGGAGTACGAGCAGTACTTC.

The J gene is TRBJ1-5, the V gene TRBV28, with TRBD1 matching 7 bases. V shed 7 bases and J 5 bases; nucleotides not matched to a gene: 11. This CDR3 is built from 15 residues. Per germline, CDR1 MDHEN and CDR2 SYDVKM. The CDR3 sequence: CASNHLRDSYQPQHF. CDR3 DNA: TGTGCCAGCAACCATCTCCGGGACAGTTATCAGCCCCAGCATTTT.

The CDR3 DNA sequence: TGTGCCAGCAGCTTAGAGAGGGGGGACGAAAAACTGTTTTTT. Its protein product is CASSLERGDEKLFF. V usage is TRBV11-2 and J usage is TRBJ1-4; tentatively, D is TRBD1 (6 bases). CDR3 size: 14 residues. Germline lookup yields CDR1 SGHAT and CDR2 FQNNGV. Deletions cut 0 bases from V and 8 bases from J, with 10 bases between. Full variable domain (missing parts from reference TRBV11-2 and TRBJ1-4): EAGVAQSPRYKIIEKRQSVAFWCNPISGHATLYWYQQILGQGPKLLIQFQNNGVVDDSQLPKDRFSAERLKGVDSTLKIQPAKLEDSAVYLCASSLERGDEKLFFGSGTQLSVL.

The V call is TRBV19, the J call TRBJ2-2; 9 bases map to TRBD2. The CDR3 is 15 residues long. V trimming: 6 bases; J trimming: 6 bases; junction bases outside the gene matches: 8. Germline assignment: CDR1 LNHDA and CDR2 SQIVND (reference sequence). Here the CDR3 DNA reads TGTGCCAGTAGGCCGGGACTAGCTTCTGCCGGGGAGCTGTTTTTT. Protein: CASRPGLASAGELFF.

About this clone: This sample also contains other DNA sequences that code for the same CDR3. V usage is TRBV6-5 and J usage is TRBJ2-7, with no clear D. Trimming stripped 0 bases from V and 1 base from J, with 4 bases between. The CDR3 has 13 amino acids. Germline V gene data show CDR1 as MNHEY and CDR2 as SVGAGI. The CDR3 region has the DNA TGTGCCAGCAGTTACTCCCTGTCCTACGAGCAGTACTTC. Protein sequence: CASSYSLSYEQYF.